The source of this TCR beta chain is a study of cytomegalovirus exposure and HLA in healthy donors. TCRdb keeps only in-frame clones here, not all; method: immunoSEQ multiplex PCR. The table lists tens of thousands of clones, about 94% of them singletons. Study-level findings and limits: TCR sequences were mostly rare, though some public TCRs occurred in many donors. Per published reports, the classifier diagnosed cytomegalovirus status with high specificity and sensitivity. Altogether, around 160 TCR beta chains were recorded as cytomegalovirus-associated.

Note on this clone: Its specificity is unknown.

Germline CDR1 is MNHEY and CDR2 is SVGAGI. The germline V and J ends were trimmed by 6 bases and 1 base, with 12 bases remaining between them. CDR3 size: 14 residues. The sequencing input was PBMCs. The source of this sequence is a man aged 18-30 years in good health and CMV-seropositive. The rearrangement uses TRBV6-5 and TRBJ1-2; possibly TRBD1 for D (6 bases). The CDR3 here is CASSTGQYNYGYTF. CDR3 sequence (DNA): TGTGCCAGCAGCACAGGACAGTATAACTATGGCTACACCTTC.